A selection of T cell receptor beta chains follows, all from one sample in a study of blood T cells in healthy people across ages. TCRdb re-analysed the 5' RACE reads in MiXCR, keeping a single row per CDR3 protein. The sample shows 800,000 to 1,300,000 distinct CDR3 sequences, less than 25% of them seen only once. The same specimen was also included in a second study, on T cells of mothers and their children.

The material sequenced was blood. The receptor set was obtained from a girl aged 2 to 9 in good health. CDR3s include the opening cysteine and the closing phenylalanine or tryptophan. D genes are given only for firm matches.

CDR3aa: CSARQDPYSPLHF; d_gene: NA; v_gene: TRBV20-1
CDR3aa: CASMDLPGTSTDTQYF; d_gene: NA; v_gene: TRBV2
CDR3aa: CASSLRAPWERGGLAQYF; d_gene: TRBD2; v_gene: TRBV27
CDR3aa: CASSQDLRNPYNEQFF; d_gene: NA; v_gene: TRBV4-2
CDR3aa: CASSFGTPEPGELFF; d_gene: NA; v_gene: TRBV12-3/TRBV12-4
CDR3aa: CASSPKGGSEQYF; d_gene: NA; v_gene: TRBV18
CDR3aa: CSTLSGANVLTF; d_gene: NA; v_gene: TRBV6-6
CDR3aa: CACRPGIWGGETQYF; d_gene: NA; v_gene: TRBV6-2/TRBV6-3
CDR3aa: CASSPSRGNLCGYTF; d_gene: NA; v_gene: TRBV7-2
CDR3aa: CSARDDRRPYEQYF; d_gene: NA; v_gene: TRBV20-1
CDR3aa: CASSFEQGLGNEQFF; d_gene: TRBD1; v_gene: TRBV28
CDR3aa: CASSGQGEGYTF; d_gene: NA; v_gene: TRBV28
CDR3aa: CASTMRGNTEAFF; d_gene: NA; v_gene: TRBV19
CDR3aa: CASSITFRTGELFF; d_gene: NA; v_gene: TRBV19
CDR3aa: CASSVARLGYNEQFF; d_gene: NA; v_gene: TRBV9
CDR3aa: CASSQSQTYEQYF; d_gene: NA; v_gene: TRBV7-9
CDR3aa: CASSLGVRWEKLFF; d_gene: NA; v_gene: TRBV28
CDR3aa: CTSKSYPVRETQYF; d_gene: NA; v_gene: TRBV6-1
CDR3aa: CASSPDDTQYF; d_gene: NA; v_gene: TRBV9
CDR3aa: CASSLEKREDTQYF; d_gene: NA; v_gene: TRBV5-1
CDR3aa: CASSSGTALDEQYF; d_gene: TRBD1; v_gene: TRBV12-3/TRBV12-4
CDR3aa: CATSEQTISETQYF; d_gene: NA; v_gene: TRBV24-1
CDR3aa: CASQPGFTDTQYF; d_gene: NA; v_gene: TRBV6-5
CDR3aa: CSVEEASGGGDTQYF; d_gene: NA; v_gene: TRBV29-1
CDR3aa: CASSLGDYQPQHF; d_gene: NA; v_gene: TRBV12-3/TRBV12-4
CDR3aa: CASSGTGTQETQYF; d_gene: NA; v_gene: TRBV9
CDR3aa: CSAVVSGSEFGTQYF; d_gene: NA; v_gene: TRBV20-1
CDR3aa: CASSQVRLDNTEAFF; d_gene: NA; v_gene: TRBV4-2
CDR3aa: CASNRDPQETQYF; d_gene: NA; v_gene: TRBV12-3/TRBV12-4
CDR3aa: CASSPPESNTEAFF; d_gene: NA; v_gene: TRBV7-9
CDR3aa: CASSLIGGGAMETQYF; d_gene: NA; v_gene: TRBV7-2